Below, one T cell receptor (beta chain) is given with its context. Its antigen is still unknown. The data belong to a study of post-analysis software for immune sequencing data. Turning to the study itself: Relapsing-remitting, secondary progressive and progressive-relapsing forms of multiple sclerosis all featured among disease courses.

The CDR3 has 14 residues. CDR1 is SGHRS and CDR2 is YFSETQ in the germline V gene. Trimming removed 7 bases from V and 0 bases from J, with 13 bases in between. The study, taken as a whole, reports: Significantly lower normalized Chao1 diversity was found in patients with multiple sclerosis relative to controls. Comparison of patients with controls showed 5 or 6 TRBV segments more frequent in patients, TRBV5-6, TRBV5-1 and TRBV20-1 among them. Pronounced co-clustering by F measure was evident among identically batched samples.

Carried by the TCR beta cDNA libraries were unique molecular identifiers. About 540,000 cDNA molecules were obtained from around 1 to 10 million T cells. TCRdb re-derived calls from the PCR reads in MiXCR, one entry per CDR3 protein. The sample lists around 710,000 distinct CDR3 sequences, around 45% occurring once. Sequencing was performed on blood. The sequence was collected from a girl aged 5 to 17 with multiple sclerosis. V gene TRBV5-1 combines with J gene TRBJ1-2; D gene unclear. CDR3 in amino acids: CASRVVSANYGYTF. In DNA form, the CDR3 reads TGCGCCAGCCGCGTTGTATCGGCTAACTATGGCTACACCTTC.